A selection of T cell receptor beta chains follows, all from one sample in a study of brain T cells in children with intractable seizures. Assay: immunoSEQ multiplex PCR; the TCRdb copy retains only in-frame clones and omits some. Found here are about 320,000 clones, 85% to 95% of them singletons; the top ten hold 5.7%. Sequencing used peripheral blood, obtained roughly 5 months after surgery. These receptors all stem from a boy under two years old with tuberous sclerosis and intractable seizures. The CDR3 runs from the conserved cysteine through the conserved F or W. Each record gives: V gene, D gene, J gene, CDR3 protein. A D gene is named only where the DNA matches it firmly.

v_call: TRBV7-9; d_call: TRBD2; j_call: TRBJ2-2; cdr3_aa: CASSSPSGSWTGELFF
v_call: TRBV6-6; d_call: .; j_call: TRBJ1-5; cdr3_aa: CASSYVGFNQPQHF
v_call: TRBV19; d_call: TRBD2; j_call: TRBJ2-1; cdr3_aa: CASSIERWGLAPYNEQFF
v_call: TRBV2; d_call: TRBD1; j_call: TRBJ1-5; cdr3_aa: CASALDRGRAQPQHF
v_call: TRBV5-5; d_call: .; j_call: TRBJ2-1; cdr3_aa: CASSFRGESTSSYNEQFF
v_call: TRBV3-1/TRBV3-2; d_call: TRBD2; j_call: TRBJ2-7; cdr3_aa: CASSQALAGDTDEQYF
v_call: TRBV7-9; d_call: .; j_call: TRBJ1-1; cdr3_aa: CASSPLKNTEAFF
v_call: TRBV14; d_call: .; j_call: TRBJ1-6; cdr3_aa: CASSLMGVPPLHF
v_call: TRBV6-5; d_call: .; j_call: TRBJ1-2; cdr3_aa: CASNGRQVADGYTF
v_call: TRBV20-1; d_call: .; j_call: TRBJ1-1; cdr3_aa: CSAKGDFEAFF
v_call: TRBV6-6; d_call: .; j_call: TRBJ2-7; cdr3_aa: CASSNRDSHEQYF
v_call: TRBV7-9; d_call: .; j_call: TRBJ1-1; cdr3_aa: CASSKSGANTEAFF
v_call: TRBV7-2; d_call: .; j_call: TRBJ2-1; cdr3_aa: CASIKQGSYNEQFF
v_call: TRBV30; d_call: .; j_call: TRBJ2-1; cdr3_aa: CAWSVGGRSYNEQFF
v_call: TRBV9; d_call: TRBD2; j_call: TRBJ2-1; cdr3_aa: CASSVGGPSSGGAAEQFF
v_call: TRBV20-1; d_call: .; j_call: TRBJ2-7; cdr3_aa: CSARTLYEQYF
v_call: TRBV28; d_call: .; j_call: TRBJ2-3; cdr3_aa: CASSPDPVRNTQYF
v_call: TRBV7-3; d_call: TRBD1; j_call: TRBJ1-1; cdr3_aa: CASSSPKQTGRNTEAFF
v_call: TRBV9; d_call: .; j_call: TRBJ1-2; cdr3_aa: CASSATRQETNYGYTF
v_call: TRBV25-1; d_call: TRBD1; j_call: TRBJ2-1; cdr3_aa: CASRTEPGDRGNEQFF
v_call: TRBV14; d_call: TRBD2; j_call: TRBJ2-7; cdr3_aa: CASSPRLAYESHEQYF
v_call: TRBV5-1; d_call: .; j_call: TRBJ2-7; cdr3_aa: CASSLVGTSDLYEQYF
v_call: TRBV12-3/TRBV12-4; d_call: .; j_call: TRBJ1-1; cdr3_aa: CASSFSGYSEAFF
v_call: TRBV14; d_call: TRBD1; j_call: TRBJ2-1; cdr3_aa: CASSQEQGLVNEQFF
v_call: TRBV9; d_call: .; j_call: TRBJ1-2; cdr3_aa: CASSGMRGYTF
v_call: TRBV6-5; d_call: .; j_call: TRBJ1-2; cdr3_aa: CASRVPSGNYGYTF
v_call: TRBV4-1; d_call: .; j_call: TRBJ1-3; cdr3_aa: CASSQIPSGNTIYF
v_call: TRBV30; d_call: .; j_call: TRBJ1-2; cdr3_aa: CAWTTGNGYTF
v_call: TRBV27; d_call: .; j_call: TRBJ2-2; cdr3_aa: CASSPPLGGDTGELFF
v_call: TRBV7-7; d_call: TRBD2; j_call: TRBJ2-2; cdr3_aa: CASSPTAGGNTGELFF
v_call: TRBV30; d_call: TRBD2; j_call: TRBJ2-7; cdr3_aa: CAWSQSSGRYEQYF
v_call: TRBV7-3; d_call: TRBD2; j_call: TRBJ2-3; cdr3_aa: CASSSPSGGAVGDTQYF
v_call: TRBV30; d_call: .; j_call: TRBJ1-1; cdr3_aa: CAWSFSTWATEAFF
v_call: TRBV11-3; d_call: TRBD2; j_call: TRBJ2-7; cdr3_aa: CASSREAGESYEQYF
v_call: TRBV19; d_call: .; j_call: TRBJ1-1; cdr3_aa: CASAASSVAFF
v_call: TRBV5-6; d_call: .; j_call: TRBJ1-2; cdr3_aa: CASSLSTGPYGYTF
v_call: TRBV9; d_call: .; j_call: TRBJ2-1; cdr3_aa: CASSGTGSPYNEQFF
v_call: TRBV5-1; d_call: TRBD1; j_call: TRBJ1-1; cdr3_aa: CASSLGDRVVTEAFF
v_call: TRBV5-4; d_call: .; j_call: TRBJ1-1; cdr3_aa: CASSFGRNTEAFF
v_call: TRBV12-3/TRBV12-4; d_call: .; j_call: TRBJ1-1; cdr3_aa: CASSGRNTEAFF
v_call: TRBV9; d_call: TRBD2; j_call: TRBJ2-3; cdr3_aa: CASSVGTGTSGRITDTQYF
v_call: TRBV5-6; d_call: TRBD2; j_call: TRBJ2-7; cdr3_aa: CASSPVGGGYEQYF
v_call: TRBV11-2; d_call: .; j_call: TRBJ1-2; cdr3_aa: CASSLGPGLGNGYTF
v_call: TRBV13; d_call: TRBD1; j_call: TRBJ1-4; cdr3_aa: CASSEGANEKLFF
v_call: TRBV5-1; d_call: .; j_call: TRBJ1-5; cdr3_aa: CASSLVPNQPQHF
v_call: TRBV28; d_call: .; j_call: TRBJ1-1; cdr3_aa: CASRGNTEAFF
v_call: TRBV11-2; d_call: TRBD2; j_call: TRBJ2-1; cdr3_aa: CASSPGLATSYNEQFF
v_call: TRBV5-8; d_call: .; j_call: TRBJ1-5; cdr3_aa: CASSLTQPQHF
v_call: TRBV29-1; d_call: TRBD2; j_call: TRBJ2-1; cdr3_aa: CSVDLGAGGFLSSYNEQFF
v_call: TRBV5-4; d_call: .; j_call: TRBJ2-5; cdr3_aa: CASSLAHGRHGETQYF